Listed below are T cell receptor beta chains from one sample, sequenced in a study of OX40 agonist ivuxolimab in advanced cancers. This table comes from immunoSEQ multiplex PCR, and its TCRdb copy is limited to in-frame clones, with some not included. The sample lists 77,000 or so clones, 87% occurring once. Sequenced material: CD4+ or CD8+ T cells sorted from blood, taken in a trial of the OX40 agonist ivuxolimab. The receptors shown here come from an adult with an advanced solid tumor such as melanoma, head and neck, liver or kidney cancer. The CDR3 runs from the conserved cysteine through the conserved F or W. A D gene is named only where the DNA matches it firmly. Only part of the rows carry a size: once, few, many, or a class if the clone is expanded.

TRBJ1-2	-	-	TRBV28	TGTGCCAGCAGTTTCACGGACATGAATCCTGGCTACACCTTC	CASSFTDMNPGYTF
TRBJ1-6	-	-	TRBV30	TGTGCCTGGGAAGGCCAGAATAATTCACCCCTCCACTTT	CAWEGQNNSPLHF
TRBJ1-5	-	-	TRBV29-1	TGCAGCGTTGCGGGGGGAGTTAATCAGCCCCAGCATTTT	CSVAGGVNQPQHF
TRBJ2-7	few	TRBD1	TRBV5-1	TGCGCCAGCAGCTTGGGACAGGGACCCTACGAGCAGTACTTC	CASSLGQGPYEQYF
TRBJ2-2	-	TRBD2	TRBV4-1	TGCGCCAGCAGCCAATCAGCGGGAGACACCGGGGAGCTGTTTTTT	CASSQSAGDTGELFF
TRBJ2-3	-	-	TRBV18	TGTGCCAGCTCACCCCGACAGGAGTCCACAGATACGCAGTATTTT	CASSPRQESTDTQYF
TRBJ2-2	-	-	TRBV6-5	TGTGCCAACCCCCGGGACAAGACGAACACCGGGGAGCTGTTTTTT	CANPRDKTNTGELFF
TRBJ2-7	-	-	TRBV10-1	TGCGCCAGCAGTGAGGGGGCAACCTACGAGCAGTACTTC	CASSEGATYEQYF
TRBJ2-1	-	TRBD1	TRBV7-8	TGTGCCAGCAGCTTAGGGACAGGGGTAAATGAGCAGTTCTTC	CASSLGTGVNEQFF
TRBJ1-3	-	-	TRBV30	TGTGCCTGGTCCAGAGTAATCGGGGGCTCTGGAAACACCATATATTTT	CAWSRVIGGSGNTIYF
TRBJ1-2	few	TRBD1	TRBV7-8	TGTGCCAGCAGCTCAAACAGGGGTACTGGTCGAGGCTACACCTTC	CASSSNRGTGRGYTF
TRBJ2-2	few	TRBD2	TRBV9	TGTGCCAGCAGCGTAGCGACTAGCCCCGGGGAGCTGTTTTTT	CASSVATSPGELFF
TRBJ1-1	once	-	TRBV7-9	TGTGCCAGCAGCTTAGCTACAGGACCGGTGAACACTGAAGCTTTCTTT	CASSLATGPVNTEAFF
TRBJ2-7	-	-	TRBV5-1	TGCGCCAGCAGCCAGTCGTCCCCCCCAAGCTCCTACGAGCAGTACTTC	CASSQSSPPSSYEQYF
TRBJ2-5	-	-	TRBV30	TGTGCCTGGAGTGTTTCGGAGACCCAGTACTTC	CAWSVSETQYF
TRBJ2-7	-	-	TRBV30	TGTGCCTGGAGTCTTAAGGGTACCAACGAGCAGTACTTC	CAWSLKGTNEQYF
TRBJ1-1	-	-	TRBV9	TGTGCCAGCAGCGTAGATGGGGGGCTAACTGAAGCTTTCTTT	CASSVDGGLTEAFF
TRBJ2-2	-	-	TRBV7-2	TGTGCCAGCAGCCCTTCAAACACCGGGGAGCTGTTTTTT	CASSPSNTGELFF
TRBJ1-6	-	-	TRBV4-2	TGTGCCAGCACCCCAAGTGGGGAGTTCGCACCCCTCCACTTT	CASTPSGEFAPLHF
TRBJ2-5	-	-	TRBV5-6	TGTGCCAGCCCCCTGGGCAGGGGCCAAGAGACCCAGTACTTC	CASPLGRGQETQYF
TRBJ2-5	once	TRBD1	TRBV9	TGTGCCAGCAGCGCCGGGACAGGGGGAGAGACCCAGTACTTC	CASSAGTGGETQYF
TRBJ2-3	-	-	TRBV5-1	TGCGCCAGCAGCAGGGGTGAGGCAGATACGCAGTATTTT	CASSRGEADTQYF
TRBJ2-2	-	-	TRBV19	TGTGCCAGTAGTCCGGGGACCGAGGGGGTCTGGGAGCTGTTTTTT	CASSPGTEGVWELFF
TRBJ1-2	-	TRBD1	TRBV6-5	TGTGCCAGCAGTTGGACAGGGAGGGAGGGCTACACCTTC	CASSWTGREGYTF
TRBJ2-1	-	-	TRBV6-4	TGTGCCAGCAGCCCACTAGGGGAACCGAGCTCCTACAATGAGCAGTTCTTC	CASSPLGEPSSYNEQFF
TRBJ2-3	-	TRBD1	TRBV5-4	TGTGCCAGCAGCACCGGGACAGCGGTGACAGATACGCAGTATTTT	CASSTGTAVTDTQYF
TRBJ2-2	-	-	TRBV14	TGTGCCAGCAGCCAAGATTACGGGGGAAACATACGGAGGACCGGGGAGCTGTTTTTT	CASSQDYGGNIRRTGELFF
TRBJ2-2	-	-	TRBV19	TGTGCCAGTAGTATGCAAACGGGAGCTCCCGGGGAGCTGTTTTTT	CASSMQTGAPGELFF
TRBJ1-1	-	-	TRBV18	TGTGCCAGCTCACCACCGTCAGTCGAGCGCACTGAAGCTTTCTTT	CASSPPSVERTEAFF
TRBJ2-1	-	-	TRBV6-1	TGTGCCAGCAGTGATTCGGATATCTCCTACAATGAGCAGTTCTTC	CASSDSDISYNEQFF
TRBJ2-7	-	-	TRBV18	TGTGCCAGCTCACCAAACTACCAGGGTCCCGAGCAGTACTTC	CASSPNYQGPEQYF
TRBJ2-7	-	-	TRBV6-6	TGTGCCAGCAGTTACGCGGGCAGCTACGAGCAGTACTTC	CASSYAGSYEQYF
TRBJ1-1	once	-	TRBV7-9	TGTGCCAGCAGCTTCGTACAGGGAACAGCGATGAACACTGAAGCTTTCTTT	CASSFVQGTAMNTEAFF
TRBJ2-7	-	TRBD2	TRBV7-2	TGTGCCAGCAGCCCCCGACTAGCGGGGGCCTACGAGCAGTACTTC	CASSPRLAGAYEQYF
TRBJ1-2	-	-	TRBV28	TGTGCCAGCAGTTTACAGGGATTTGGGGATAGGGGTGGCTACACCTTC	CASSLQGFGDRGGYTF
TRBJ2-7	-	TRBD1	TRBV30	TGTGCCTGGAGTCCAGGACAGGGGTACTCCTACGAGCAGTACTTC	CAWSPGQGYSYEQYF
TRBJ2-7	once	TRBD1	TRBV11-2	TGTGCCAGCAGCTCCGATTCAGGACAGGGGGCCTACGAGCAGTACTTC	CASSSDSGQGAYEQYF
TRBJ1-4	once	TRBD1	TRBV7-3	TGTGCCAGCAGCCGGGACAGGGGTGAAAAACTGTTTTTT	CASSRDRGEKLFF
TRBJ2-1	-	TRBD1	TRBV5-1	TGCGCCAGCAGCCTAATCCCCGGGACAGGGACCCATGAGCAGTTCTTC	CASSLIPGTGTHEQFF
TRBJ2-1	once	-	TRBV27	TGTGCCAGCAGTTTGGGGGGCCCCTCCTACAATGAGCAGTTCTTC	CASSLGGPSYNEQFF
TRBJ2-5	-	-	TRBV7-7	TGTGCCAGCAGCCCCGGGACTGTTCAAGAGACCCAGTACTTC	CASSPGTVQETQYF
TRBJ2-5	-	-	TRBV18	TGTGCCAGCTCACCACAGCGGGAGACCCAGTACTTC	CASSPQRETQYF
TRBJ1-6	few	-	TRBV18	TGTGCCAGCTCACCACCGCAGGGAACCTCCTATAATTCACCCCTCCACTTT	CASSPPQGTSYNSPLHF
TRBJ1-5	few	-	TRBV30	TGTGCCTGGAGTGACCGGGGACAGCCCCAGCATTTT	CAWSDRGQPQHF
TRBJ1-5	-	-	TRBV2	TGTGCCAGCAGGGGGAATGTTATCAATCAGCCCCAGCATTTT	CASRGNVINQPQHF
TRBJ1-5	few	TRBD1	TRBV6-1	TGTGCCAGCAGCGACCTGGACAGGGTTCAGCCCCAGCATTTT	CASSDLDRVQPQHF
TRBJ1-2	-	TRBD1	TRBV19	TGTGCCAGTAGTCCCCGGACAGGGGGCGTGACTGGCTACACCTTC	CASSPRTGGVTGYTF
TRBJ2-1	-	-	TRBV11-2	TGTGCCAGCAGCTTAGTGGGCTATCCCTCATCCCGTCCCCGGCAGTTCTTC	CASSLVGYPSSRPRQFF
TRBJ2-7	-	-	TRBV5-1	TGCGCCAGCCGACCTTCCTTCTCCTACGAGCAGTACTTC	CASRPSFSYEQYF
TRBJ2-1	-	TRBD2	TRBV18	TGTGCCAGCTCACCACCTTCTAGCGGGAGGGTCGGTGAGCAGTTCTTC	CASSPPSSGRVGEQFF
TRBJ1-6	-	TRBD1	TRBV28	TGTGCCAGCAGTTCCTTCCCCTCAGGGGGCTATTCACCCCTCCACTTT	CASSSFPSGGYSPLHF
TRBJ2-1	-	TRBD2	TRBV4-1	TGCGCCAGCAGCCGGGGTTTCGGCGGGGGGGCGAATGAGCAGTTCTTC	CASSRGFGGGANEQFF
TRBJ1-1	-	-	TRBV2	TGTGCCAGCCTATTGGGGTTCACTGAAGCTTTCTTT	CASLLGFTEAFF
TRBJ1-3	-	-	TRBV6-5	TGTGCCAGCAGGGACCAGGGGTGGTCGGACACCATATATTTT	CASRDQGWSDTIYF
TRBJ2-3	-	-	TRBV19	TGTGCCAGTAGTATAGGACCCGGCGGGCGGACAGATACGCAGTATTTT	CASSIGPGGRTDTQYF